This TCR beta chain is drawn from a study of CD8 T cells in Susac syndrome. An amount of RNA that ranged from roughly 0.5 to 1 ug was reverse transcribed with random hexamers. immunoSEQ multiplex PCR amplified TCR beta CDR3 across 54 Vbeta, 13 Jbeta. TCRdb analysed the immunoSEQ multiplex PCR reads with MiXCR anew, one entry per CDR3 protein. The sample has about 200,000 distinct CDR3 sequences, 95% seen once. Germline values: CDR1 LNHDA, CDR2 SQIVND (reference sequence). Trimming shortened V by 4 bases and J by 0 bases, and 8 bases separated the two germline ends. The CDR3 runs 14 residues. From blood CD8+ and CD4+ T cells, TCR beta sequences were generated. The patients who served as multiple sclerosis controls were treatment-naive and had stable or active relapsing-remitting disease that fulfilled the revised McDonald criteria.

Sequenced input: CD4+ T cells from PBMCs. The genes are TRBV19 and TRBJ2-3; D unclear. The TCR comes from a human donor with multiple sclerosis. CDR3 DNA: TGTGCCAGTAGTAAATTGGCGAGCACAGATACGCAGTATTTT. It encodes CASSKLASTDTQYF. Full variable domain (remainder filled in from reference TRBV19 and TRBJ2-3): DGGITQSPKYLFRKEGQNVTLSCEQNLNHDAMYWYRQDPGQGLRLIYYSQIVNDFQKGDIAEGYSVSREKKESFPLTVTSAQKNPTAFYLCASSKLASTDTQYFGPGTRLTVL.